This TCR beta chain was recovered during a study of cytomegalovirus exposure and HLA in healthy donors. The PCR contained 60 Vbeta and 13 Jbeta primers. Libraries were prepared by immunoSEQ multiplex PCR; TCRdb keeps only in-frame clonotypes and omits some of them. Of under 200,000 clones listed, about four fifths are singletons. V was cut by 2 bases and J by 6 bases, with 8 bases left in between. Germline CDR1 GTSNPN, CDR2 SVGIG (reference sequence). This CDR3 comprises 11 residues. The rearrangement joins TRBV30 to TRBJ2-7, with D unclear. The source is a male donor in good health and CMV-seropositive. Sample: PBMCs. Here the CDR3 reads CAWSSSSEQYF. CDR3 nucleotide sequence: TGTGCCTGGAGTTCGAGCTCCGAGCAGTACTTC. Drawing the rest from reference TRBV30 and TRBJ2-7, the complete variable domain is SQTIHQWPATLVQPVGSPLSLECTVEGTSNPNLYWYRQAAGRGLQLLFYSVGIGQISSEVPQNLSASRPQDRQFILSSKKLLLSDSGFYLCAWSSSSEQYFGPGTRLTVT.